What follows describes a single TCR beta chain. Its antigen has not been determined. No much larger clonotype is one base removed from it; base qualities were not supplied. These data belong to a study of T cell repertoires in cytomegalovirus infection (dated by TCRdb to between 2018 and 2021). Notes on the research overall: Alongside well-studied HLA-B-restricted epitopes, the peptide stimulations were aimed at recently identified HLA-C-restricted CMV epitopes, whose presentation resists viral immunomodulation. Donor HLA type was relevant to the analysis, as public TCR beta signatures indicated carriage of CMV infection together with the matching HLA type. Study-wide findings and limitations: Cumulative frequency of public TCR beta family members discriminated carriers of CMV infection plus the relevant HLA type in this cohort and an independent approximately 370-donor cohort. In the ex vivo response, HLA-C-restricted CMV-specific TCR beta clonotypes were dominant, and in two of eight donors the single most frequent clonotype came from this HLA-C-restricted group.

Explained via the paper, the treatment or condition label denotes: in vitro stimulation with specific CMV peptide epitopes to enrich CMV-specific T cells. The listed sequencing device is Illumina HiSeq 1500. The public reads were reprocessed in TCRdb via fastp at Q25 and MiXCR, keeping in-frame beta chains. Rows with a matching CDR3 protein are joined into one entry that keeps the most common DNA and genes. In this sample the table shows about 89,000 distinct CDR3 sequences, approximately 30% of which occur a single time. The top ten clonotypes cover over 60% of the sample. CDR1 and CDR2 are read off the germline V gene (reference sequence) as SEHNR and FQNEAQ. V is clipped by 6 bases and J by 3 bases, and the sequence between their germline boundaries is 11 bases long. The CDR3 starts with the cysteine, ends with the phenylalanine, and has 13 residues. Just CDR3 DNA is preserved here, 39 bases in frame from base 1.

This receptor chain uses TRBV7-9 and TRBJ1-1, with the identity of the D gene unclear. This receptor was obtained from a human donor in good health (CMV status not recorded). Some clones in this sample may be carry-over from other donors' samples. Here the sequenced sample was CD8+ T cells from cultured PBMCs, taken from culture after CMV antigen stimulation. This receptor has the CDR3 CASSPSLYTEAFF. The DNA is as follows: TGTGCCAGCAGTCCCAGCCTTTACACTGAAGCTTTCTTT.